These 22 T cell receptor beta chains share one sample of origin, sequenced in a study of Tregs in tolerant kidney transplant recipients. Mixed chimerism was transient after nonmyeloablative marrow transplants from related graft donors. Repertoires were generated with immunoSEQ multiplex PCR, while TCRdb's copy carries only in-frame clones and drops some. In total, the table holds 25,000 or so clones. The starting material was CD4+ T cells from blood (PBMCs), obtained 6 months after the transplant. All receptors derive from a human patient who received a combined kidney and bone marrow transplant. Some of the T cells might come from the graft donor.

Concerning this clone itself: The missing CDR3 end, 3 residues past where the read stops, is filled in from the germline J gene. The rearrangement uses TRBV9 and TRBJ2-2; a weak D match, TRBD1 (5 bases). The CDR3 has 14 amino acids. CDR1 is SGDLS, CDR2 YYNGEE, per germline. The V end was cut by 4 bases, the J end by 1 base, with 8 bases between. The CDR3 bases that were read are TGTGCCAGCAGCTTCCAGGGGAACACCGGGGAG. Amino acid sequence: CASSFQGNTGE. In full, the CDR3 is CASSFQGNTGELFF.

As regards this clone: The CDR3 goes on 3 residues after the read ends, and that part is filled in from the germline J gene. V and J are TRBV5-4 and TRBJ1-2; a weak D match, TRBD1 (5 bases). There are 14 residues in the CDR3. V dropped 2 bases and J dropped 7 bases, with 15 bases sitting between them. Per the germline V gene, CDR1 is SGHNT and CDR2 is YYREEE (reference sequence). CDR3 DNA, as far as it was read: TGTGCCAGCAGCTTATTTTGGCAGGGAGGTGGC. Protein sequence: CASSLFWQGGG. The complete CDR3 sequence is CASSLFWQGGGYTF.

Turning to this clone: With the read ending 3 residues before the CDR3 end, the germline J gene is used to fill in that end. V gene TRBV5-4 combines with J gene TRBJ1-2; TRBD1 might be the D (5 bases). Per the germline V gene, CDR1 is SGHNT and CDR2 is YYREEE (reference sequence). The CDR3 sequence is 13 residues long. Between the trimmed V and J ends, which lost 0 bases and 7 bases, there was a span of 10 bases. The CDR3 is CASSLEGRAGYTF. The part of the CDR3 DNA that was read is TGTGCCAGCAGCTTGGAGGGCAGGGCTGGC. Together with reference TRBV5-4 and TRBJ1-2, the CDR3 gives the full variable domain: ETGVTQSPTHLIKTRGQQVTLRCSSQSGHNTVSWYQQALGQGPQFIFQYYREEENGRGNFPPRFSGLQFPNYSSELNVNALELDDSALYLCASSLEGRAGYTFGSGTRLTVV.

Worth noting for this clone: The observed sequence ends 3 residues before the CDR3 terminus, with the missing tail filled in from the germline J gene. The chain links TRBV7-9 to TRBJ1-2, with D tentatively TRBD1 (5 bases). Trimming pared 3 bases from V and 6 bases from J, leaving 14 bases between. CDR1 is SEHNR, CDR2 FQNEAQ, per germline (reference sequence). The CDR3 is made up of 14 amino acids. CDR3 region: CASSFTAGGDGYTF. The CDR3 bases that were read are TGTGCCAGCAGCTTCACTGCTGGGGGGGATGGC.

Points on this clone: The CDR3 extends 3 residues past the end of the read, so its final part is completed from the germline J gene. This chain joins TRBV19 and TRBJ1-1, with 8 bases identical to TRBD1. Germline V gene data show CDR1 as LNHDA and CDR2 as SQIVND (reference sequence). With 5 bases clipped from V and 5 bases from J, the junction kept 4 bases outside the gene matches. The CDR3 covers 13 residues. This chain's CDR3 is CASSGQGPTEAFF. Incomplete CDR3 DNA: TGTGCCAGTAGTGGACAGGGACCAACTGAA.

As concerns this clone: The read terminates 3 residues before the CDR3 end, so the remaining end is supplied by the germline J gene. This chain connects TRBV10-3 to TRBJ2-3; 9 nucleotides align to TRBD2. There are 14 residues in the CDR3. The V gene end was trimmed by 3 bases and the J gene end by 8 bases; junction bases not matched to a gene: 6. CDR1 and CDR2 (germline): ENHRY, SYGVKD. The CDR3 here is CAISELAGARTQYF. The CDR3 DNA, read in part, is TGTGCCATCAGTGAATTAGCGGGGGCTCGTACG.

Regarding this clone: The read finishes 3 residues shy of the CDR3 end, and the germline J gene is used to complete it. The rearrangement links TRBV10-1 to TRBJ2-1; D ambiguous. Trimming pared 4 bases from V and 1 base from J, leaving 5 bases between. CDR3 length: 13 residues. CDR1 and CDR2 from the germline V gene are WNHNN and SYGVQD (reference sequence). The CDR3 spells CASSVGSYNEQFF. The CDR3 bases that were read are TGCGCCAGCAGTGTAGGGTCCTACAATGAG.

As to this clone: The read comes to an end 3 residues before the CDR3 does, leaving the germline J gene to fill in the end. The V gene is TRBV5-1, the J gene TRBJ1-1, with 9 bases matching TRBD1. There are 14 residues in the CDR3. J gave up 3 bases and V 3 bases, and 3 bases lay outside the gene matches. Per germline, CDR1 SGHRS and CDR2 YFSETQ. CDR3 sequence: CASSSGQGYTEAFF. Partial CDR3 DNA: TGCGCCAGCAGCTCCGGACAGGGGTACACTGAA.

As concerns this clone: A junction end diverges from the germline sequence, so it may reflect a read error. The sequence runs out 3 residues before the end of the CDR3; the remainder is reconstructed from the germline J gene. The chain combines TRBV18 with TRBJ1-6; D is unclear. The CDR3 is 14 residues long. The V gene's germline CDR1 is KGHSH and CDR2 LQKENI. CDR3 DNA, as far as it was read: TGTGCCAGCTCACCAGTCCAGTATAACTCACCC. Protein product: CASSPVQYNSP. The full-length CDR3 reads as CASSPVQYNSPLHF.

Concerning this clone itself: The DNA ends 3 residues before the CDR3 does, and the rest of the CDR3 is filled in from the germline J gene. The V call is TRBV10-1, the J call TRBJ2-3, with no clear D. V was trimmed by 4 bases and J by 2 bases, leaving 7 bases between them. Germline V gene sequence: CDR1 WNHNN, CDR2 SYGVQD (reference sequence). CDR3 length: 13 residues. The part of the CDR3 DNA that was read is TGCGCCAGCAGTGGGGCTTACACAGATACG. It encodes CASSGAYTDT. The whole CDR3 protein is CASSGAYTDTQYF.

About this clone itself: The read stops 3 residues short of the end of the CDR3; the missing end is completed from the germline J gene. This rearrangement joins TRBV5-1 to TRBJ2-3; TRBD2 matches 9 bases. V lost 3 bases and J lost 3; bases outside the gene matches: 5. The CDR3 spans 15 residues. Germline V CDR1 and CDR2: SGHRS, YFSETQ. The CDR3 DNA, read in part, is TGCGCCAGCAGCTCAAGCGGGAGGCGTACAGATACG. It is translated as CASSSSGRRTDT. The CDR3, in full, reads CASSSSGRRTDTQYF.

For this clone: The CDR3 end lies 3 residues beyond the end of the read and is filled in from the germline J gene. The rearrangement joins TRBV19 to TRBJ2-2; 7 bases are a match to TRBD2. Germline V gene lookup returns CDR1 LNHDA and CDR2 SQIVND (reference sequence). V lost 8 bases and J lost 0; bases outside the gene matches: 3. This CDR3 region has 14 residues. The sequenced part of the CDR3 DNA is TGTGCCAGTGAGCGGGACCCGAACACCGGGGAG. It encodes CASERDPNTGE. The entire CDR3 reads CASERDPNTGELFF.

A note on this clone: The read falls 3 residues short of the CDR3 end, and the missing part is taken from the germline J gene. The V and J genes are TRBV19 and TRBJ1-6, with 9 bases aligning to TRBD1. The CDR3 spans 15 residues. V was pared by 5 bases and J by 10 bases, with 9 bases of the junction left unmatched. In germline, CDR1 is LNHDA, CDR2 SQIVND (reference sequence). CDR3 loop: CASSGGGQGESPLHF. The CDR3 DNA, read in part, is TGTGCCAGTAGTGGGGGGGGACAGGGAGAGTCACCC.

Notes on this clone: Read coverage stops 3 residues before the CDR3 terminus; the germline J gene supplies the remainder. The gene calls are TRBV30 and TRBJ1-4; D is undetermined. The V end was cut by 3 bases, the J end by 8 bases, with 16 bases between. This CDR3 region has 14 residues. The germline V gene has CDR1 GTSNPN and CDR2 SVGIG (reference sequence). The CDR3 reads CAWRVAGKGEKLFF. CDR3 DNA, as far as it was read: TGTGCCTGGAGAGTGGCGGGGAAAGGGGAAAAA.

With respect to this clone: The read ends 3 residues shy of where the CDR3 ends; the end is completed using the germline J gene. The chain employs TRBV11-2 and TRBJ2-3; a weak D match, TRBD1 (6 bases). The germline V and J ends were trimmed by 6 bases and 0 bases, with 13 bases remaining between them. Germline CDR1 SGHAT, CDR2 FQNNGV. The CDR3 is 15 amino acids. The CDR3 sequence: CASRAQGPSTDTQYF. Incomplete CDR3 DNA: TGTGCCAGCAGGGCACAGGGTCCTAGCACAGATACG.

Comments on this clone: One end of the junction fails to match germline, which may point to a read error. Coverage ceases 3 residues before the CDR3 finishes, and the germline J gene fills in the end. The genes are TRBV20-1 and TRBJ2-1; 11 bases are a match to TRBD1. The CDR3 runs 15 residues. Germline V gives CDR1 DFQATT, CDR2 SNEGSKA (reference sequence). CDR3 DNA (partial): TGCAGTGTTAGAGCCCGGGACAGGGGGTTTAATGAG. It is translated as CSVRARDRGFNE. The full CDR3 sequence reads CSVRARDRGFNEQFF.

On this clone: The read terminates 3 residues ahead of where the CDR3 ends, so the germline J gene completes it. This sequence joins TRBV30 and TRBJ2-7; 11 bases match TRBD2. There are 15 residues in the CDR3. With 3 bases clipped from V and 0 bases from J, the junction kept 4 bases outside the gene matches. Germline CDR1 and CDR2: GTSNPN and SVGIG (reference sequence). This CDR3 is CAWRGGLADSYEQYF. CDR3 DNA (partial): TGTGCCTGGAGGGGGGGACTAGCGGACTCCTACGAG.

This clone is deemed medium-sized by its frequency. An end of the junction differs from the germline gene, which may be a read error. Incomplete CDR3 DNA: TGTGCCAGCTCCCCACCGACAGTCTCTGGGGCCAACGTC. This encodes CASSPPTVSGANV. The CDR3 as a whole reads CASSPPTVSGANVLTF. The chain employs TRBV18 and TRBJ2-6, with a tentative D call TRBD1 (5 bases). The read gets to within 3 residues of the CDR3 end, and the germline J gene fills in the rest. The germline V gene encodes CDR1 KGHSH and CDR2 LQKENI. The CDR3 length is 16 residues. Together with reference TRBV18 and TRBJ2-6, the CDR3 gives the full variable domain: NAGVMQNPRHLVRRRGQEARLRCSPMKGHSHVYWYRQLPEEGLKFMVYLQKENIIDESGMPKERFSAEFPKEGPSILRIQQVVRGDSAAYFCASSPPTVSGANVLTFGAGSRLTVL.

Notes on this clone: The read comes to an end 3 residues before the CDR3 does, leaving the germline J gene to fill in the end. V usage is TRBV19 and J usage is TRBJ2-5, with TRBD1 identical over 9 bases. The CDR3 spans 16 residues. The germline V gene encodes CDR1 LNHDA and CDR2 SQIVND (reference sequence). Losses at the gene ends were 3 bases for V and 5 bases for J; bases not matched to a gene: 10. CDR3: CASSISLQGAHETQYF. CDR3 DNA, as far as it was read: TGTGCCAGTAGTATTTCCCTACAGGGGGCGCACGAGACC.

On this clone: The read terminates 3 residues before the CDR3 end, so the remaining end is supplied by the germline J gene. The chain joins TRBV7-2 to TRBJ2-7, with D possibly matching TRBD2 (7 bases). Germline V gene sequence: CDR1 SGHTA, CDR2 FQGNSA. The V end was cut by 3 bases, the J end by 2 bases, with 14 bases between. This CDR3 has 15 residues. CDR3 loop: CASSFQQGGPYEQYF. The covered CDR3 bases are TGTGCCAGCAGCTTCCAACAGGGAGGGCCCTACGAG. Supplemented by reference TRBV7-2 and TRBJ2-7, the full variable domain reads GAGVSQSPSNKVTEKGKDVELRCDPISGHTALYWYRQSLGQGLEFLIYFQGNSAPDKSGLPSDRFSAERTGGSVSTLTIQRTQQEDSAVYLCASSFQQGGPYEQYFGPGTRLTVT.

Details on this clone: Read coverage stops 3 residues before the CDR3 terminus; the germline J gene supplies the remainder. J is TRBJ1-2 and V is TRBV14; 10 bases fit TRBD1. CDR1 is SGHDN, CDR2 FVKESK, per germline. This CDR3 has 16 residues. V shed 2 bases and J 4 bases; nucleotides not matched to a gene: 7. This chain's CDR3 is CASSQMGGQGLYGYTF. The sequenced CDR3 bases are TGTGCCAGCAGCCAAATGGGGGGACAGGGGCTCTATGGC.

CDR3 loop: CSARGANSPLHF. The CDR3 bases that were read are TGCAGTGCTAGAGGGGCTAATTCACCC. The chain has TRBV20-1 and TRBJ1-6; no definite D call. The read falls 3 residues short of the CDR3 end, and the missing part is taken from the germline J gene. Germline V gene lookup returns CDR1 DFQATT and CDR2 SNEGSKA (reference sequence). This CDR3 region has 12 residues. The V end was cut by 1 base, the J end by 6 bases, with 4 bases between.